What follows are 26 T cell receptor beta chains derived from one specimen sequenced in a study of cytomegalovirus exposure and HLA in healthy donors. The repertoire was sequenced with immunoSEQ multiplex PCR; TCRdb's copy has only in-frame clones and lacks some. This sample has about 150,000 clones, with approximately 86% found just once. Specimen: PBMCs. All receptors derive from a man younger than 35 in good health and CMV-seropositive.

The chain links TRBV21-1 to TRBJ1-5; the table's D call of TRBD1 was not tested on the DNA. TRBV21-1 is classified as a pseudogene. This CDR3 comprises 14 residues. This chain's CDR3 is CASSNGASRGPQHF. DNA for the CDR3: TGTGCCAGCAGCAATGGGGCCTCTAGAGGTCCCCAGCATTTT.

This clone was seen more than once but under ten times. The chain combines TRBV15 with TRBJ1-5; D is ambiguous. The CDR3 has 13 residues. V gave up 6 bases and J gave up 5 bases, with 11 bases separating them. Germline CDR1 is LNHNV and CDR2 is YYDKDF (reference sequence). CDR3 nucleotide sequence: TGTGCCACCAGTTCCCGTCGGGATCAGCCCCAGCATTTT. Protein sequence: CATSSRRDQPQHF.

CDR3 DNA sequence: TGTGCCAGCAGCGTAGCTGGCTCGGGGACTGAAGCTTTCTTT. Protein product: CASSVAGSGTEAFF. The chain combines TRBV9 with TRBJ1-1, with D hard to call. The CDR3 runs 14 residues. From germline, CDR1 is SGDLS and CDR2 YYNGEE. With 0 bases removed from V and 5 bases from J, the gap between germline ends came to 11 bases.

The genes are TRBV7-2 and TRBJ2-2; D gene ambiguous. CDR3 length equals 14 residues. Between the trimmed V and J ends, which lost 3 bases and 6 bases, there was a span of 11 bases. Germline V gene data show CDR1 as SGHTA and CDR2 as FQGNSA. The CDR3 here is CASSFGGRAGELFF. CDR3 bases: TGTGCCAGCAGCTTTGGTGGTCGGGCCGGGGAGCTGTTTTTT.

The V and J genes are TRBV7-2 and TRBJ1-3; no clear D. Germline V gene lookup returns CDR1 SGHTA and CDR2 FQGNSA. V was shortened by 1 base and J by 3 bases, with 7 bases between the two germline ends. The CDR3 is 14 residues long. Written as DNA, the CDR3 is TGTGCCAGCAGCTTAGGGCAGGTTGGAAACACCATATATTTT. Translating gives CASSLGQVGNTIYF.

The CDR3 is CASSEIGQGYGYTF. The CDR3 DNA sequence: TGTGCCAGCAGTGAAATAGGACAGGGCTATGGCTACACCTTC. The V call is TRBV6-1, the J call TRBJ1-2; 8 bases are a match to TRBD1. V was pared by 2 bases and J by 4 bases, with 3 bases of the junction left unmatched. Germline CDR1 and CDR2: MNHNS and SASEGT. The CDR3 spans 14 residues.

This clone has a single count. This rearrangement joins TRBV7-2 to TRBJ1-5, with D unclear. The CDR3 is 14 amino acids. Trimming pared 3 bases from V and 4 bases from J, leaving 10 bases between. CDR1 SGHTA and CDR2 FQGNSA come from the germline V gene. The CDR3 loop is CASSFDGGNQPQHF. The CDR3 DNA is TGTGCCAGCAGCTTTGACGGAGGGAATCAGCCCCAGCATTTT. The full variable domain, its missing parts supplied by reference TRBV7-2 and TRBJ1-5, is GAGVSQSPSNKVTEKGKDVELRCDPISGHTALYWYRQSLGQGLEFLIYFQGNSAPDKSGLPSDRFSAERTGGSVSTLTIQRTQQEDSAVYLCASSFDGGNQPQHFGDGTRLSIL.

The chain couples TRBV18 to TRBJ2-1; 7 nucleotides line up with TRBD2. V dropped 1 base and J dropped 7; count of bases not matched to a gene: 10. Germline CDR1 and CDR2: KGHSH and LQKENI. CDR3 length: 16 amino acids. CDR3 sequence reads: CASSPRGGGPSNEQFF. CDR3 DNA sequence: TGTGCCAGCTCACCACGGGGGGGAGGCCCCTCGAATGAGCAGTTCTTC.

The rearrangement links TRBV25-1 to TRBJ1-1; D is unresolved. Trimming pared 2 bases from V and 5 bases from J, leaving 12 bases between. The CDR3 sequence is 14 residues long. The V gene's germline CDR1 is MGHDK and CDR2 SYGVNS. CDR3 nucleotides: TGTGCCAGCAGTGAACTTAAGGCCAGGACTGAAGCTTTCTTT. Protein product: CASSELKARTEAFF.

The V call is TRBV19, the J call TRBJ1-2; D ambiguous. The germline V and J ends were trimmed by 10 bases and 3 bases, with 15 bases remaining between them. The CDR3 totals 13 residues. Germline loops: CDR1 LNHDA, CDR2 SQIVND (reference sequence). The CDR3 sequence: CATQRGQHYGYTF. Written as DNA, the CDR3 is TGTGCCACTCAAAGAGGGCAGCACTATGGCTACACCTTC.

The rearrangement joins TRBV6-6 to TRBJ2-7; the D gene is possibly TRBD2 (5 bases). Germline V gives CDR1 MNHNY, CDR2 SVGAGI (reference sequence). The CDR3 covers 12 residues. V was trimmed by 8 bases and J by 2 bases, leaving 10 bases between them. DNA of the CDR3: TGTGCCAGCGTGAGGGAACCCTACGAGCAGTACTTC. Amino acid sequence: CASVREPYEQYF.

This clone has only a few counts. The rearrangement uses TRBV15 and TRBJ2-7, with a tentative D call TRBD2 (6 bases). The CDR3 is made up of 16 amino acids. CDR1 is LNHNV, CDR2 YYDKDF, per germline (reference sequence). V lost 1 base to trimming and J lost 3 bases, with 16 bases between them. The CDR3 loop is CATSRVGGALIYEQYF. CDR3 DNA sequence: TGTGCCACCAGCAGAGTCGGCGGGGCTCTGATCTACGAGCAGTACTTC.

V and J are TRBV9 and TRBJ2-3, with 13 bases that match TRBD2. This CDR3 is 16 amino acids long. V lost 3 bases, J lost 2 bases, and 3 bases stayed unmatched. CDR1 SGDLS and CDR2 YYNGEE come from the germline V gene. The CDR3 reads CASSAGTSGDTDTQYF. CDR3 nucleotide sequence: TGTGCCAGCAGCGCCGGGACTAGCGGGGACACAGATACGCAGTATTTT.

The rearrangement joins TRBV20-1 to TRBJ2-5, with D perhaps TRBD2 (5 bases). This CDR3 has 11 amino acids. Germline V lookup: CDR1 DFQATT, CDR2 SNEGSKA (reference sequence). The V and J ends lost 0 bases and 6 bases respectively, with 5 bases between them. The CDR3 here is CSARDGKTQYF. The CDR3 DNA sequence: TGCAGTGCTAGAGACGGGAAGACCCAGTACTTC.

The chain has TRBV6-5 and TRBJ1-1, with 7 bases matching TRBD1. The CDR3 spans 14 residues. Unmatched junction bases numbered 9, after V lost 7 bases and J lost 4 bases. CDR1 is MNHEY, CDR2 SVGAGI, per germline. This CDR3 reads CASNRDSLSTEAFF. CDR3 sequence (DNA): TGTGCCAGCAACCGGGACAGCTTAAGCACTGAAGCTTTCTTT.

The CDR3 nucleotides read TGTGCCAGCAGCGTAGAGGGCAGGGATGAAAAACTGTTTTTT. The encoded protein is CASSVEGRDEKLFF. The gene calls are TRBV9 and TRBJ1-4; D may be TRBD1 (5 bases). The V end lost 0 bases, the J end lost 6 bases, and 9 bases lay between the germline ends. Germline V gene sequence: CDR1 SGDLS, CDR2 YYNGEE. This CDR3 is 14 amino acids long.

The V and J genes are TRBV6-1 and TRBJ1-1; 7 nucleotides line up with TRBD1. The CDR3 spans 14 residues. The V gene end was trimmed by 4 bases and the J gene end by 3 bases; junction bases not matched to a gene: 5. Looked up from germline, CDR1 is MNHNS and CDR2 is SASEGT. CDR3 sequence (DNA): TGTGCCAGCAGTGCCCCCAGGGGGGACACTGAAGCTTTCTTT. Protein product: CASSAPRGDTEAFF.

This chain uses TRBV9 with TRBJ1-2; tentative D call: TRBD1 (6 bases). V lost 0 bases, J lost 4 bases, and 16 bases lay in between. Germline V gene lookup returns CDR1 SGDLS and CDR2 YYNGEE. CDR3 length equals 16 residues. The CDR3 loop is CASSVVPRDITYGYTF. The CDR3 region has the DNA TGTGCCAGCAGCGTAGTCCCCCGGGACATAACCTATGGCTACACCTTC.

Turning to this clone: The sample holds other DNA sequences that translate to the same CDR3. This chain links TRBV7-2 with TRBJ2-3, with TRBD2 identical over 14 bases. CDR3 length equals 16 residues. Unmatched junction bases numbered 6, after V lost 4 bases and J lost 6 bases. CDR1 SGHTA and CDR2 FQGNSA come from the germline V gene. Written as DNA, the CDR3 is TGTGCCAGCAGCTCCCGACTAGCGGGGGGGCGTGATACGCAGTATTTT. The encoded protein is CASSSRLAGGRDTQYF.

The rearrangement uses TRBV2 and TRBJ2-3; 7 bases fit TRBD2. The V gene's germline CDR1 is SNHLY and CDR2 FYNNEI. V lost 6 bases, J lost 2 bases, and 14 bases stayed unmatched. The CDR3 has 17 amino acids. In nucleotides, the CDR3 is TGTGCCAGCAGCGGGGCCTTCGGGCGGGAGTCCACAGATACGCAGTATTTT. This encodes CASSGAFGRESTDTQYF. Full variable domain (rest looked up from reference TRBV2 and TRBJ2-3): EPEVTQTPSHQVTQMGQEVILRCVPISNHLYFYWYRQILGQKVEFLVSFYNNEISEKSEIFDDQFSVERPDGSNFTLKIRSTKLEDSAMYFCASSGAFGRESTDTQYFGPGTRLTVL.

The V gene is TRBV7-2, the J gene TRBJ2-7, with TRBD2 identical over 10 bases. From germline, CDR1 is SGHTA and CDR2 FQGNSA. V lost 6 bases to trimming and J lost 7 bases; unmatched junction nucleotides: 12. This CDR3 is 15 amino acids long. CDR3 nucleotides: TGTGCCAGCAGTTTCATACTAGCGGGAACTTGGGAGCAGTACTTC. It is translated as CASSFILAGTWEQYF.

The chain recombines TRBV9 with TRBJ2-7; TRBD2 matches at 9 bases. Germline V gene sequence: CDR1 SGDLS, CDR2 YYNGEE. With 2 bases clipped from V and 5 bases from J, the junction kept 5 bases outside the gene matches. The CDR3 length is 14 residues. The CDR3 coding sequence is TGTGCCAGCAGCGTGACTAGCGGCGGAAACGAGCAGTACTTC. It is translated as CASSVTSGGNEQYF.

The chain is built from TRBV4-3 and TRBJ2-7; 9 bases are a match to TRBD2. Trimming removed 2 bases from V and 7 bases from J; junction bases left unmatched: 9. The CDR3 length is 15 residues. Germline V gene data show CDR1 as LGHNA and CDR2 as YSLEER. CDR3 amino acids: CASSQKRGVGWEQYF. CDR3 DNA: TGCGCCAGCAGCCAAAAGCGGGGGGTGGGTTGGGAGCAGTACTTC.

This clone was picked up a small number of times. This sequence joins TRBV7-2 and TRBJ1-6; the D is unclear. The CDR3 length is 15 residues. From germline, CDR1 is SGHTA and CDR2 FQGNSA. With 8 bases removed from V and 0 bases from J, the gap between germline ends came to 11 bases. CDR3 loop: CASVSVSSYNSPLHF. The DNA of the CDR3 is TGTGCCAGCGTTTCTGTGAGCTCCTATAATTCACCCCTCCACTTT.

The chain joins TRBV10-3 to TRBJ2-7, with TRBD2 matching 9 bases. The CDR3 spans 16 residues. The germline CDR1 and CDR2 sequences are ENHRY and SYGVKD. The V segment lost 0 bases and the J segment 2 bases; nucleotides outside the gene matches: 5. CDR3 sequence: CAISESPSGRTYEQYF. The DNA of the CDR3 is TGTGCCATCAGTGAGTCCCCCAGCGGGAGGACCTACGAGCAGTACTTC.

The rearrangement links TRBV27 to TRBJ2-2, with 7 nucleotides matching TRBD1. Trimming took 3 bases from V and 6 from J; bases not matched to a gene: 13. The germline V gene has CDR1 MNHEY and CDR2 SMNVEV (reference sequence). This CDR3 has 17 amino acids. The CDR3 is CASSFPPGAQGAGELFF. The DNA of the CDR3 is TGTGCCAGCAGTTTTCCCCCCGGGGCCCAGGGGGCCGGGGAGCTGTTTTTT.